This T cell receptor beta chain was found in a study of cytomegalovirus exposure and HLA in healthy donors. General study points: TRBV6-2, TRBV6-3 and some other V segments were unresolvable in 87-base-pair reads. Sequencing likely produced, as an artifact, a cluster of highly shared sequence variants.

Primers included in the PCR were 60 Vbeta and 13 Jbeta primers. Sequencing was performed with immunoSEQ multiplex PCR; in TCRdb, only in-frame clones are kept and a portion is missing. The sample has approximately 150,000 clones, roughly three quarters seen once. Germline CDR1 is SGHDN and CDR2 is FVKESK. The CDR3 loop spans 14 amino acids. V was pared by 4 bases and J by 3 bases, with 5 bases of the junction left unmatched. A note on this clone: Its antigen remains unidentified.

Nominal health characterized the donors when sampled, though unrecorded immune exposures were likely. V usage is TRBV14 and J usage is TRBJ2-7, with TRBD2 matching 8 bases. The sample taken for sequencing was PBMCs. The receptor's source is a man between 60 and 75 years old in good health and CMV-seronegative. CDR3 nucleotides: TGTGCCAGCAGCCCGGGACTAGAGCACTACGAGCAGTACTTC. Protein: CASSPGLEHYEQYF.